This TCR beta chain appears in the sequencing data of a study of T cells in localized non-small cell lung cancer. Only in-frame clones appear in the TCRdb table, and some are missing; sequencing was by immunoSEQ multiplex PCR. The sample has around 24,000 clones; approximately 84% are singletons. Germline assignment: CDR1 MGHDK and CDR2 SYGVNS. V gave up 7 bases and J gave up 2 bases, with 11 bases separating them. CDR3 size: 13 residues. As regards this clone: Its specificity is unknown.

General observations from the study: The study sequenced only one region of the tumor. As a result, intratumor heterogeneity could not be excluded and remains possible. Appearing in adjacent lung were a median about 50 of the top 100 tumor clones. Uninvolved adjacent lung showed peak T cell clonality, exceeding tumor.

The chain joins TRBV25-1 to TRBJ2-5; D may correspond to TRBD1 or TRBD2 (5 bases each). This receptor was obtained from a man between 40 and 70 years old with stage II lung adenocarcinoma. Sequencing was performed on PBMCs, taken before any cancer treatment. Here the CDR3 reads CASKRGSQETQYF. For the CDR3, the DNA is TGTGCCAGCAAGAGGGGCAGTCAAGAGACCCAGTACTTC. Full variable domain (outside the CDR3, taken from reference TRBV25-1 and TRBJ2-5): EADIYQTPRYLVIGTGKKITLECSQTMGHDKMYWYQQDPGMELHLIHYSYGVNSTEKGDLSSESTVSRIRTEHFPLTLESARPSHTSQYLCASKRGSQETQYFGPGTRLLVL.